The 17 T cell receptor beta chains in this list originate from one sample, sequenced in a study of technical replicates of blood from four donors. This table comes from immunoSEQ multiplex PCR, and its TCRdb copy is limited to in-frame clones, with some not included. The table includes around 58,000 clones, approximately 86% detected once. Sequenced material: PBMCs. The origin of the receptors is a human donor in good health. Some clones in this sample may be carry-over from other donors' samples.

The V call is TRBV10-3, the J call TRBJ1-3, with D uncertain. The CDR3 extends over 17 amino acids. Germline V gene data show CDR1 as ENHRY and CDR2 as SYGVKD. V was trimmed by 0 bases and J by 0 bases, leaving 12 bases between them. The CDR3 coding sequence is TGTGCCATCAGTGAGTCGACTCTGTGGTCCTCTGGAAACACCATATATTTT. Translating gives CAISESTLWSSGNTIYF.

Comments on this clone: One end of the junction is discordant with germline, which a read error may explain. V usage is TRBV5-4 and J usage is TRBJ2-7; weak D call: TRBD1 (6 bases). CDR1 SGHNT and CDR2 YYREEE come from the germline V gene (reference sequence). The CDR3 contains 14 residues. This CDR3 is CASSLAEGSRGRSF. Written as DNA, the CDR3 is TGTGCCAGCAGCTTGGCCGAAGGGTCCAGGGGCAGGAGTTTC.

The V call is TRBV30, the J call TRBJ2-1; 10 bases are a match to TRBD2. Germline V gives CDR1 GTSNPN, CDR2 SVGIG (reference sequence). With V trimmed by 0 bases and J by 5 bases, 4 bases remained unmatched. The CDR3 has 15 amino acids. This chain's CDR3 is CAWSVFSGRDNEQFF. The CDR3 region has the DNA TGTGCCTGGAGTGTATTCAGCGGGAGGGACAATGAGCAGTTCTTC.

V gene TRBV10-3 combines with J gene TRBJ2-7; possible D gene TRBD2, 6 bases. Germline CDR1 reads ENHRY; CDR2 reads SYGVKD. This CDR3 comprises 14 residues. V was shortened by 3 bases and J by 3 bases, with 12 bases between the two germline ends. The CDR3 DNA sequence: TGTGCCATCAGTGAAGAGGGAGGTGGCTACGAGCAGTACTTC. This translates into CAISEEGGGYEQYF.

This sequence joins TRBV9 and TRBJ1-1, with no clear D. Trimming removed 0 bases at V and 2 bases at J, with 8 bases between. The germline V gene encodes CDR1 SGDLS and CDR2 YYNGEE. There are 14 residues in the CDR3. For the CDR3, the DNA is TGTGCCAGCAGCGTAGCTTCAACTAACACTGAAGCTTTCTTT. This sequence encodes CASSVASTNTEAFF.

V and J are TRBV7-9 and TRBJ2-2, with D possibly TRBD1 on 6 matching bases. The CDR3 covers 14 residues. V was cut by 4 bases and J by 5 bases, with 11 bases left in between. Germline lookup yields CDR1 SEHNR and CDR2 FQNEAQ (reference sequence). CDR3 amino acids: CASSWDTGTGELFF. Written as DNA, the CDR3 is TGTGCCAGCAGCTGGGACACGGGAACCGGGGAGCTGTTTTTT.

The J gene is TRBJ2-6, the V gene TRBV5-5; 9 bases are a match to TRBD1. CDR3 length equals 16 residues. Per germline, CDR1 SGHKS and CDR2 YYEKEE (reference sequence). The V gene end was trimmed by 4 bases and the J gene end by 2 bases; junction bases not matched to a gene: 4. The CDR3 nucleotides read TGTGCCAGCAGCCCACAGGGGGCGGCTGGGGCCAACGTCCTGACTTTC. Amino acid sequence: CASSPQGAAGANVLTF. Full variable domain (rest looked up from reference TRBV5-5 and TRBJ2-6): DAGVTQSPTHLIKTRGQQVTLRCSPISGHKSVSWYQQVLGQGPQFIFQYYEKEERGRGNFPDRFSARQFPNYSSELNVNALLLGDSALYLCASSPQGAAGANVLTFGAGSRLTVL.

This clone was observed a handful of times. The V gene is TRBV18, the J gene TRBJ1-5; 11 bases agree with TRBD1. CDR3 length equals 14 residues. Per germline, CDR1 KGHSH and CDR2 LQKENI. V lost 6 bases to trimming and J lost 7 bases; unmatched junction nucleotides: 5. The CDR3 sequence: CASSPGQGVQPQHF. The CDR3 DNA reads as TGTGCCAGCTCTCCGGGACAGGGGGTCCAGCCCCAGCATTTT.

The chain recombines TRBV30 with TRBJ2-5; 12 bases are shared with TRBD2. Per germline, CDR1 GTSNPN and CDR2 SVGIG (reference sequence). CDR3 length: 15 residues. The V gene end was trimmed by 5 bases and the J gene end by 0 bases; junction bases not matched to a gene: 4. As DNA, the CDR3 is TGTGCCTGGTCTCTAGCGGGAGGGTACCAAGAGACCCAGTACTTC. It codes for CAWSLAGGYQETQYF. Using reference TRBV30 and TRBJ2-5 for the parts outside the CDR3, the full variable domain is SQTIHQWPATLVQPVGSPLSLECTVEGTSNPNLYWYRQAAGRGLQLLFYSVGIGQISSEVPQNLSASRPQDRQFILSSKKLLLSDSGFYLCAWSLAGGYQETQYFGPGTRLLVL.

V gene TRBV7-7 combines with J gene TRBJ2-2; D remains unclear. CDR1 SSHAT and CDR2 FNYEAQ come from the germline V gene (reference sequence). CDR3 length: 16 residues. With 5 bases removed from V and 4 bases from J, the gap between germline ends came to 17 bases. The CDR3 protein is CASSPQTTPGTGELFF. The CDR3 nucleotides are TGTGCCAGCAGCCCCCAGACGACCCCGGGCACCGGGGAGCTGTTTTTT.

The chain is built from TRBV9 and TRBJ2-7; 12 nucleotides match TRBD2. V was clipped by 4 bases and J by 4 bases; unmatched bases: 3. Germline CDR1 is SGDLS and CDR2 is YYNGEE. The CDR3 runs 14 residues. The CDR3 DNA is TGTGCCAGCAGCTCGACTAGCGGGAGTTACGAGCAGTACTTC. As protein: CASSSTSGSYEQYF.

This chain joins TRBV6-1 and TRBJ2-1; 9 bases agree with TRBD2. In germline, CDR1 is MNHNS, CDR2 SASEGT. V shed 1 base, J shed 8 bases, and the junction held 6 bases outside the gene matches. The CDR3 has 15 residues. The CDR3 DNA follows: TGTGCCAGCAGTGAAGTCTCCGGGACTAGCCATGAGCAGTTCTTC. Protein: CASSEVSGTSHEQFF.

The chain combines TRBV11-3 with TRBJ2-1; D is perhaps TRBD1 (6 bases). From germline, CDR1 is SGHNT and CDR2 YENEEA. This CDR3 has 13 residues. Trimming pared 4 bases from V and 2 bases from J, leaving 6 bases between. Written as DNA, the CDR3 is TGTGCCAGCAGCTGGGACACCTACAATGAGCAGTTCTTC. Its translation: CASSWDTYNEQFF.

The chain carries TRBV19 and TRBJ1-2, with a weak D call TRBD1 (6 bases). Trimming stripped 6 bases from V and 2 bases from J, with 13 bases between. The CDR3 runs 14 residues. Germline lookup yields CDR1 LNHDA and CDR2 SQIVND (reference sequence). CDR3 protein: CASSHGQKNYGYTF. Written as DNA, the CDR3 is TGTGCCAGTAGCCACGGACAGAAGAACTATGGCTACACCTTC.

The V gene is TRBV5-6, the J gene TRBJ2-1, with D possibly matching TRBD2 (5 bases). CDR3 size: 17 residues. V gave up 0 bases and J gave up 6 bases, with 19 bases separating them. The germline V gene has CDR1 SGHDT and CDR2 YYEEEE. The CDR3 loop reads CASSLVAAGLRANEQFF. The CDR3, as DNA: TGTGCCAGCAGCTTGGTAGCCGCGGGTTTAAGGGCCAATGAGCAGTTCTTC.

The rearrangement links TRBV5-6 to TRBJ2-1; D unclear. V dropped 6 bases and J dropped 0 bases, with 4 bases sitting between them. The length of the CDR3 is 12 residues. Germline-derived CDR1 and CDR2 are SGHDT and YYEEEE. CDR3 sequence: CASMSSYNEQFF. The CDR3 nucleotides read TGTGCCAGCATGAGCTCCTACAATGAGCAGTTCTTC.

The chain couples TRBV7-2 to TRBJ2-1, with D perhaps TRBD2 (6 bases). CDR3 length equals 15 residues. Trimming pared 5 bases from V and 5 bases from J, leaving 16 bases between. Looked up from germline, CDR1 is SGHTA and CDR2 is FQGNSA. The CDR3 loop reads CASSPSPGGNNEQFF. The CDR3 DNA follows: TGTGCCAGCAGCCCATCTCCCGGGGGAAACAATGAGCAGTTCTTC.